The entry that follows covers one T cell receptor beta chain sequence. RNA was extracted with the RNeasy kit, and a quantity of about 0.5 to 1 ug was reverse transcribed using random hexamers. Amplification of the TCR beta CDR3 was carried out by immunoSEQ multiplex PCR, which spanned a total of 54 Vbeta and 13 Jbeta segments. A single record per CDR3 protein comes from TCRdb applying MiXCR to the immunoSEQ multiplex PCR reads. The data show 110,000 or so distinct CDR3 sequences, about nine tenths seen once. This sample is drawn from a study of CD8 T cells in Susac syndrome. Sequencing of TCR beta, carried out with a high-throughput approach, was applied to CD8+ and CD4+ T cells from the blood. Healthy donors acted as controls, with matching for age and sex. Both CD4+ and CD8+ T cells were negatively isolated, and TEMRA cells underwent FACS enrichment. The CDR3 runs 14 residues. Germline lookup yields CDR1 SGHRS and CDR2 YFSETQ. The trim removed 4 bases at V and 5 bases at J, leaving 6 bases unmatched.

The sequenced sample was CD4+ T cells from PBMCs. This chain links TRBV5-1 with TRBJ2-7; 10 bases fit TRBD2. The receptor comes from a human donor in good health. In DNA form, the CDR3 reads TGCGCCAGCAGCCGGCTAGCGGGAGTTGACGAGCAGTACTTC. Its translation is CASSRLAGVDEQYF.